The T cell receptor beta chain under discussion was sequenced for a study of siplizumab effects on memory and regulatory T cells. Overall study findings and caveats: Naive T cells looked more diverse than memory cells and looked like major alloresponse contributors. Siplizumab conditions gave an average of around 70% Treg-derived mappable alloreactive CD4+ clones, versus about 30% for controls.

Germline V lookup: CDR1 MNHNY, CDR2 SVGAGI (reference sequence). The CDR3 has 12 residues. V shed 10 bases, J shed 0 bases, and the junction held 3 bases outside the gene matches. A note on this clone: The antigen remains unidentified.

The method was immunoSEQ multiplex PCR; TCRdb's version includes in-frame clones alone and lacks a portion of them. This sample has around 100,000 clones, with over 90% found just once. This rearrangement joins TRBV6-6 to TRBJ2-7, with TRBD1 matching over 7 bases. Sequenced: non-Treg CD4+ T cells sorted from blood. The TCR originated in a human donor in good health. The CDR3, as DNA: TGTGCCACCCGGACAGGCTCCTACGAGCAGTACTTC. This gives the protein CATRTGSYEQYF.